Described below is a single TCR beta chain sequence and its context. This sample was taken from a study of CD8 T cells in Susac syndrome. The multiple sclerosis controls were treatment-naive patients affected by stable or active relapsing-remitting disease. TEMRA cells underwent FACS enrichment and CD8+ and CD4+ T cells underwent negative isolation. A quantity of about 0.5 to 1 ug RNA underwent reverse transcription using random hexamers. TCRdb re-called the immunoSEQ multiplex PCR reads with MiXCR, one entry per CDR3 protein. The sample shows about 300,000 distinct CDR3 sequences, 75% to 90% of them seen only once. Trimming took 5 bases from V and 0 from J, leaving 11 bases between them. The CDR3 spans 14 residues. The germline CDR1 and CDR2 sequences are SGHDN and FVKESK.

This sequence was found in a human donor with multiple sclerosis. The chain is built from TRBV14 and TRBJ2-7; D possibly matches TRBD1 or TRBD2 (5 bases each). Source material: CD8+ T cells from PBMCs. CDR3 in amino acids: CASSIWDVSYEQYF. The CDR3 DNA reads as TGTGCCAGCAGCATTTGGGACGTCTCCTACGAGCAGTACTTC.